Shown below are 5 T cell receptor beta chains from a single sample sequenced in a study of high-grade serous ovarian cancer treatment subgroups. Profiled with immunoSEQ multiplex PCR; TCRdb holds only in-frame clones, not every one. Among about 5,800 clones listed, about 70% were seen once. Tumor samples were obtained before definitive surgery or chemotherapy. The sequencing sample was made of tumor tissue. The receptors originated from a human donor with high-grade serous ovarian cancer.

This clone is large (0.1 to 1%) in the sample. V gene TRBV6-5 combines with J gene TRBJ1-1; D might be TRBD1 (5 bases). Germline V lookup: CDR1 MNHEY, CDR2 SVGAGI. The V gene lost 6 bases and the J gene lost 4 bases, with 12 bases spanning the gap. The CDR3 totals 13 residues. CDR3 coding DNA: TGTGCCAGCAGACATCAGGGCGCCACTGAAGCTTTCTTT. Protein: CASRHQGATEAFF.

The rearrangement links TRBV7-9 to TRBJ1-2; D remains unclear. Deletions cut 3 bases from V and 8 bases from J, with 4 bases between. Germline V gene lookup returns CDR1 SEHNR and CDR2 FQNEAQ (reference sequence). The CDR3 length is 10 residues. The CDR3 DNA follows: TGTGCCAGCAGCTTTAACGGCTACACCTTC. Encoded protein: CASSFNGYTF.

This chain joins TRBV7-6 and TRBJ2-3, with D perhaps being TRBD1 or TRBD2 (6 bases each). The CDR3 spans 17 residues. CDR1 and CDR2 from the germline V gene are SGHVS and FNYEAQ. V dropped 4 bases and J dropped 2 bases, with 19 bases sitting between them. The CDR3 protein is CASSSRPSGAITDTQYF. In DNA, the CDR3 is TGTGCCAGCAGCTCCAGGCCCTCGGGGGCTATCACAGATACGCAGTATTTT.

This clone was recorded once. The rearrangement links TRBV29-1 to TRBJ2-3; the D gene could be TRBD1 or TRBD2 (5 bases each). Germline values: CDR1 SQVTM, CDR2 ANQGSEA. Trimming pared 7 bases from V and 0 bases from J, leaving 17 bases between. This CDR3 contains 15 residues. CDR3 nucleotide sequence: TGCAGCGCCGATCTAGCTAGGGACAGCACAGATACGCAGTATTTT. It encodes CSADLARDSTDTQYF.

This sequence joins TRBV18 and TRBJ1-1; D not resolved. V lost 3 bases and J lost 5, with 10 bases in between. This CDR3 has 13 residues. Germline CDR1 and CDR2: KGHSH and LQKENI. In DNA, the CDR3 is TGTGCCAGCTCACCGGGTGACACGACTGAAGCTTTCTTT. Translation: CASSPGDTTEAFF.